These 5 T cell receptor beta chains share one sample of origin, sequenced in a study of blood T cell repertoires in COVID-19. The assay was immunoSEQ multiplex PCR, and TCRdb's table has in-frame clones only and misses some. The sample holds roughly 190,000 clones, roughly 80% seen once. Sample: PBMCs or T cells enriched from blood (not recorded which). The receptors stem from a woman between 25 and 40 years old who had recovered from COVID-19.

The V gene is TRBV11-2, the J gene TRBJ2-7; D is perhaps TRBD1 (5 bases). There are 14 residues in the CDR3. Trimming cost V 1 base and J 3 bases, with 10 bases left between them. Germline V CDR1 and CDR2: SGHAT, FQNNGV. For the CDR3, the DNA is TGTGCCAGCAGCTTAGTCCTTCAGGGCTACGAGCAGTACTTC. The encoded protein is CASSLVLQGYEQYF.

This clone has just a few counts. The chain recombines TRBV5-4 with TRBJ1-3; TRBD1 aligns across 7 bases. Trimming at V came to 4 bases and at J to 2 bases, leaving 6 bases not matched to a gene. The CDR3 length is 15 residues. Per the germline V gene, CDR1 is SGHNT and CDR2 is YYREEE (reference sequence). CDR3 DNA sequence: TGTGCCAGCAGCGGGACAGCAAAGACTGGAAACACCATATATTTT. Encoded protein: CASSGTAKTGNTIYF.

Turning to this clone: At one of its ends the junction is not consistent with the germline gene, which may arise from a read error. Other nucleotide sequences from this sample produce the same CDR3. This chain uses TRBV3-1 (or the pseudogene TRBV3-2) with TRBJ1-2; D is unresolved. Germline CDR1 is LGHDT and CDR2 is YNNKEL (reference sequence). This CDR3 region has 14 residues. The CDR3 protein is CASSQESPNYGYTF. For the CDR3, the DNA is TGTGCCAGCAGCCAAGAATCCCCAAACTATGGCTATACCTTC.

This clone has just one count. Because the CDR3 is missing its conserved closing phenylalanine or tryptophan, this is likely a read error. The limits of the CDR3 on the DNA are not certain, so only TCRdb's listed CDR3 is given. The J gene is TRBJ2-3, the V gene TRBV6-5; the table's D call TRBD2 went unverified against the DNA. The germline gives CDR1 MNHEY, CDR2 SVGAGI. The CDR3 extends over 15 residues, inclusive of both ends. CDR3 protein: CASSPGTSGDLASPI.

The table lists this clone with a count of one. V usage is TRBV19 and J usage is TRBJ2-5; 8 bases agree with TRBD2. Trimming at V came to 7 bases and at J to 5 bases, leaving 9 bases not matched to a gene. CDR1 is LNHDA, CDR2 SQIVND, per germline (reference sequence). CDR3 length: 14 residues. The chain's CDR3 is CASNDAGGGETQYF. The CDR3 nucleotides read TGTGCCAGTAACGACGCGGGAGGAGGGGAGACCCAGTACTTC.